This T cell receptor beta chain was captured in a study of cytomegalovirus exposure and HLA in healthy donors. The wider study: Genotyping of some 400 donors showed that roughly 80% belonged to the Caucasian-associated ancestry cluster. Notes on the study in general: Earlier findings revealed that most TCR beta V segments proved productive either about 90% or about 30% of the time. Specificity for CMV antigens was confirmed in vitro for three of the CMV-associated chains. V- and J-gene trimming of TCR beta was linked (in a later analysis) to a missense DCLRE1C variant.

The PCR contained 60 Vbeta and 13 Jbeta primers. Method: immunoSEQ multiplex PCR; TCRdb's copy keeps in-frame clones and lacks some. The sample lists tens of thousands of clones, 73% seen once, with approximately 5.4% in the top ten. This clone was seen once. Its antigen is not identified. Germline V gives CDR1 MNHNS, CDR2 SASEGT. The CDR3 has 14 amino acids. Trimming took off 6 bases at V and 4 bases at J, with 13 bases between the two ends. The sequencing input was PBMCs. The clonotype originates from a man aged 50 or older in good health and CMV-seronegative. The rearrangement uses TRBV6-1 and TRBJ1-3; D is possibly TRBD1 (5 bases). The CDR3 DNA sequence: TGTGCCAGCAGCCCCTCAGGGTCCGGAAACACCATATATTTT. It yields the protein CASSPSGSGNTIYF.